The sequence of this T cell receptor (beta chain) was determined in a study of cytomegalovirus exposure and HLA in healthy donors. On the study more broadly: A previous analysis identified about 110 million unique TCR beta sequences derived from some 170 million T cells. Regarding the study as a whole: Researchers reported in a later analysis that a missense DCLRE1C variant was tied to TCR beta V- and J-gene trimming. Upon later analysis, TCR association rates were observed to vary by HLA locus, being highest for DRB1 and lowest for HLA-C. Other equally common chains were less clonally expanded than HLA-associated TCR beta chains, a later analysis showed.

The PCR was carried out with 60 Vbeta primers and 13 Jbeta primers. Produced via immunoSEQ multiplex PCR; TCRdb's table is partial and in-frame only. The table has 120,000 or so clones, about 74% seen once. The trim removed 5 bases at V and 5 bases at J, leaving 2 bases unmatched. Germline CDR1 is LNHDA and CDR2 is SQIVND (reference sequence). This CDR3 is built from 13 residues. Comment on this clone: Antigen specificity is unknown.

This sequence joins TRBV19 and TRBJ2-1, with 8 bases fitting TRBD1. The clonotype was recovered from a woman in her fifties or sixties in good health and CMV-seropositive. Sequenced material: PBMCs. CDR3 region: CASSPDRDNEQFF. The CDR3 nucleotides are TGTGCCAGTAGTCCGGACAGGGACAATGAGCAGTTCTTC.